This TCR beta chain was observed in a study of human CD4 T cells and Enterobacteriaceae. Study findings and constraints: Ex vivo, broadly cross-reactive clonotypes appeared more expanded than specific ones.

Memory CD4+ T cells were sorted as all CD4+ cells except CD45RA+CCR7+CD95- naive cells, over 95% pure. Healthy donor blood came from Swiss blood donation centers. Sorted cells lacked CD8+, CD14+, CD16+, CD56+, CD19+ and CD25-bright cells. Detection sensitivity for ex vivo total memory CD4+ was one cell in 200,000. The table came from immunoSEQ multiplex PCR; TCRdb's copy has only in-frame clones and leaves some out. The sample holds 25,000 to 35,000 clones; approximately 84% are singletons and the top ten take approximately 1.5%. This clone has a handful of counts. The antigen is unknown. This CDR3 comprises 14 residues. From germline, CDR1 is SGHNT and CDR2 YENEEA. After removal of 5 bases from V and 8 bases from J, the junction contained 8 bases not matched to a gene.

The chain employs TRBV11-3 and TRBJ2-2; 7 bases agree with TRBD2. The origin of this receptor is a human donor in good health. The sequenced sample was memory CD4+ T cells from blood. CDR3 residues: CASSPSGVLGELFF. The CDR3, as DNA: TGTGCCAGCAGCCCCAGCGGGGTGCTTGGGGAGCTGTTTTTT.